This T cell receptor beta chain was identified during a study of T-cell reconstitution after alpha-beta-depleted transplantation in children (TCRdb year 2016). For context, the study as a whole: Using TCR repertoire profiling, the study quantitatively followed how T-cell immune reconstitution unfolded in children after TCRalphabeta/CD19-depleted allogeneic hematopoietic cell transplantation.

In the paper's terms, the treatment or condition label means: allogeneic hematopoietic cell transplantation with graft depleted of TCRalphabeta T cells and CD19 B cells. TCRalphabeta/CD19-depleted allogeneic hematopoietic cell grafts were given to the transplant recipients, all of whom were children. The germline V gene specifies SGHRS as CDR1 and YFSETQ as CDR2. V and J are truncated by 0 bases and 6 bases respectively, leaving an intervening sequence of 9 bases. Taken from cysteine to phenylalanine, the CDR3 has 13 residues. Only the CDR3 region is kept as DNA, spanning 39 bases read in frame from base 1. What the work shows at the level of the full study, not this receptor alone: Apparently early alphabetaT-cell count recovery about two months after transplant reportedly relied on only several hundred rapidly expanded clones derived from non-depleted graft cells. In some patients, the high TCRbeta diversity seen at day 60 was put down to recipient T cells and intrathymic progenitors that had survived conditioning. The frequencies of hyperexpanded clones fell over the following months, and after one year, T-cell counts and TCRbeta diversity were mostly attributed to newly produced T cells.

In this sample, this clonotype turned up many times. What this receptor recognizes is not known. One base away there is no much larger clone; base qualities are not given. The receptor library was made with PCR. Sequencing took place on an Illumina HiSeq 2500. Molecular barcoding was employed in the preparation of TCR libraries, with unique molecular identifiers being used to normalize TCRbeta repertoire quantification. TCRdb redid the processing of the public reads, applying fastp at Q25 and MiXCR, and retained in-frame beta chains. Records with the same CDR3 protein are collapsed into one entry carrying the most frequent genes and DNA. Recorded for this sample are roughly 200,000 distinct CDR3 sequences; approximately 6.9% of them occurred a single time. The ten largest clones add up to 5.5% to 6.5% of the sample.

The source of this sequence is a boy aged 2 to 9 with acute lymphoblastic leukemia, due to receive a stem cell transplant. Sequencing used PBMCs, obtained before TCRalphabeta/CD19-depleted stem cell transplant. The chain joins TRBV5-1 to TRBJ1-2; D gene: possibly TRBD1, on 5 matching bases. The CDR3: CASSLAGRDGYTF. The bases are TGCGCCAGCAGCTTGGCGGGCAGGGATGGCTACACCTTC.